This T cell receptor beta chain is from a study of CD8 T cells in Susac syndrome. After extraction with the RNeasy kit, roughly 0.5 to 1 ug of the RNA was reverse transcribed using random hexamers. Amplification of TCR beta CDR3 by immunoSEQ multiplex PCR spanned 54 Vbeta and 13 Jbeta. Using its own MiXCR run on the immunoSEQ multiplex PCR reads, TCRdb lists one record per CDR3 protein. The sample shows more than 150,000 distinct CDR3 sequences, 95% of them seen only once. V dropped 5 bases and J dropped 7; count of bases not matched to a gene: 11. The CDR3 covers 16 residues. Germline V gene data show CDR1 as MNHEY and CDR2 as SVGEGT.

The V and J genes are TRBV6-2 or TRBV6-3 and TRBJ1-6, with 7 bases aligning to TRBD1. The sample taken for sequencing was CD8+ T cells from PBMCs. This sequence originates from a human donor with Susac syndrome. This CDR3 reads CASSLRDSTRNSPLHF. DNA of the CDR3: TGTGCCAGCAGTCTCCGGGACAGCACTCGCAATTCACCCCTCCACTTT.